The clone carrying this T cell receptor beta chain occurred many times. The antigen remains undetermined. The sample comes from a study of human T cells and chemical hapten exposure. About the study: TCR yields per sample varied mostly from small pooled library volume differences.

Notes on the study in general: TCRs whose frequency exceeded 1 in 1000 remained the same following DPC sensitization.

Germline assignment: CDR1 DFQATT and CDR2 SNEGSKA (reference sequence). V was shortened by 0 bases and J by 3 bases, with 11 bases between the two germline ends. The length of the CDR3 is 15 residues. Someone pulled total RNA out of unfractionated whole blood. Unique molecular identifiers were affixed to discrete cDNA molecules within the library. Authors' processing steps: Per sample, the median was roughly 96,000 TCRs, with values from 23,224 to 690,600. TCRdb ran MiXCR on the reads and lists one entry per CDR3 protein. The V and J calls and clone size are TCRdb's, not the authors'. The profile shows about 120,000 distinct CDR3 sequences, around 9% of them singletons.

The chain joins TRBV20-1 to TRBJ2-2; D possibly matches TRBD1 or TRBD2 (5 bases each). This receptor was obtained from a human donor in good health. Some clones in this sample may be carry-over from other donors' samples. The sequenced material came from whole blood. CDR3 nucleotide sequence: TGCAGTGCTAGAGAGAGCCGGGGCCACACCGGGGAGCTGTTTTTT. Encoded protein: CSARESRGHTGELFF.